The 26 T cell receptor beta chains below were found in one sample sequenced in a study of T cells in women clearing cervical HPV infection. Produced via immunoSEQ multiplex PCR; TCRdb's table is partial and in-frame only. Here the sample table reports roughly 30,000 clones. Sequencing used blood buffy coat. The receptor source for this set is a woman aged 18-70 years with a cervical HPV16 infection that either progressed to CIN3+ or cleared (not recorded which).

Regarding this clone: The read ends 3 residues shy of where the CDR3 ends; the end is completed using the germline J gene. This chain uses TRBV20-1 with TRBJ2-7; tentatively, D is TRBD1 (5 bases). The germline V gene has CDR1 DFQATT and CDR2 SNEGSKA (reference sequence). The CDR3 consists of 11 residues. V lost 3 bases to trimming and J lost 3 bases, with 6 bases between them. This chain's CDR3 is CSASDSYEQYF. The CDR3 bases that were read are TGCAGTGCTAGTGACAGCTACGAG.

With respect to this clone: The missing CDR3 end, 3 residues past where the read stops, is filled in from the germline J gene. J is TRBJ2-3 and V is TRBV10-2; D not resolved. The CDR3 totals 14 residues. Trimming took 8 bases from V and 5 from J, leaving 17 bases between them. Germline CDR1 and CDR2: WSHSY and SAAADI. The DNA read from the CDR3 is TGCGCCAGCCGTACAGCCCTTAGTCGAGATACG. Translating gives CASRTALSRDT. The full CDR3 protein reads CASRTALSRDTQYF.

On this clone itself: The read ends 3 residues shy of where the CDR3 ends; the end is completed using the germline J gene. The rearrangement joins TRBV7-9 to TRBJ1-4, with 11 bases fitting TRBD1. Germline CDR1 is SEHNR and CDR2 is FQNEAQ (reference sequence). This CDR3 contains 14 residues. The sequenced CDR3 bases are TGTGCCAGCAGCTCGGCGGGACAGGGGGTGAAA. Protein sequence: CASSSAGQGVK. The whole CDR3 protein is CASSSAGQGVKLFF.

As concerns this clone: The CDR3 goes on 3 residues after the read ends, and that part is filled in from the germline J gene. V and J are TRBV5-4 and TRBJ1-1, with D maybe TRBD1 (5 bases). Trimming pared 4 bases from V and 3 bases from J, leaving 16 bases between. The germline V gene encodes CDR1 SGHNT and CDR2 YYREEE (reference sequence). This CDR3 contains 15 residues. The CDR3 spells CASSHRGRGDTEAFF. The sequenced CDR3 bases are TGTGCCAGCAGCCACCGAGGGCGGGGGGACACTGAA.

Comments on this clone: The read ends 3 residues shy of where the CDR3 ends; the end is completed using the germline J gene. The chain couples TRBV29-1 to TRBJ2-1; 10 bases map to TRBD2. Germline loops: CDR1 SQVTM, CDR2 ANQGSEA. Trimming cost V 3 bases and J 5 bases; bases outside gene matches: 10. CDR3 length: 16 amino acids. Partial CDR3 DNA: TGCAGCGTTGATAGTCTAGCGGGGGACCGCCACAATGAG. Encoded protein: CSVDSLAGDRHNE. The entire CDR3 protein reads CSVDSLAGDRHNEQFF.

The covered CDR3 bases are TGTGCCAGCAGCTTAATTTTGACTAGCGGGTACACCGGGGAG. Protein sequence: CASSLILTSGYTGE. The whole CDR3 reads CASSLILTSGYTGELFF. The gene calls are TRBV7-3 and TRBJ2-2, with 10 bases fitting TRBD2. The observed sequence ends 3 residues before the CDR3 terminus, with the missing tail filled in from the germline J gene. Germline CDR1 SGHTA, CDR2 FQGTGA. CDR3 length: 17 amino acids. Trimming removed 1 base from V and 3 bases from J; junction bases left unmatched: 5. The variable domain in full, completed from reference TRBV7-3 and TRBJ2-2, reads GAGVSQTPSNKVTEKGKYVELRCDPISGHTALYWYRQSLGQGPEFLIYFQGTGAADDSGLPNDRFFAVRPEGSVSTLKIQRTERGDSAVYLCASSLILTSGYTGELFFGEGSRLTVL.

Note on this clone: The read comes to an end 3 residues before the CDR3 does, leaving the germline J gene to fill in the end. The chain combines TRBV6-4 with TRBJ1-1; 11 bases map to TRBD1. CDR3 size: 15 residues. CDR1 and CDR2 from the germline V gene are MRHNA and SNTAGT. J gave up 4 bases and V 2 bases, and 3 bases lay outside the gene matches. CDR3 DNA, as far as it was read: TGTGCCAGCAGTGACGGGACAGGGGGGGTCACTGAA. Amino acid sequence: CASSDGTGGVTE. The entire CDR3 is CASSDGTGGVTEAFF.

Worth noting for this clone: Read sequence stops 3 residues before the CDR3 end, and the germline J gene provides the missing end. The chain recombines TRBV29-1 with TRBJ2-1; D might be TRBD2 (5 bases). The CDR3 has 14 amino acids. V lost 1 base, J lost 0 bases, and 7 bases lay in between. Germline values: CDR1 SQVTM, CDR2 ANQGSEA. The CDR3 bases that were read are TGCAGCGTTGAAGCGGGGAGCTCCTACAATGAG. As protein: CSVEAGSSYNE. The CDR3 in full is CSVEAGSSYNEQFF.

Regarding this clone: Its ends do not fully match the called genes, so a read error is possible. The observed sequence ends 3 residues before the CDR3 terminus, with the missing tail filled in from the germline J gene. The chain couples TRBV4-2 to TRBJ2-7; 10 positions agree with TRBD1. From germline, CDR1 is LGHNA and CDR2 YNFKEQ. The CDR3 sequence is 16 residues long. The sequenced CDR3 bases are TGCGCCAGCAGCCAAGTAGCGGGACAGGGGACCTACGAG. As protein: CASSQVAGQGTYE. In full, the CDR3 reads CASSQVAGQGTYEQYF.

In regard to this clone: The missing CDR3 end, 3 residues past where the read stops, is filled in from the germline J gene. V and J are TRBV6-2 or TRBV6-3 and TRBJ2-2, with 11 bases lining up with TRBD2. The CDR3 extends over 15 amino acids. Losses at the gene ends were 5 bases for V and 7 bases for J; bases not matched to a gene: 6. Looked up from germline, CDR1 is MNHEY and CDR2 is SVGEGT. The CDR3 spells CASSTSGRDSGELFF. Partial CDR3 DNA: TGTGCCAGCAGTACTAGCGGGAGAGATAGCGGGGAG.

The chain's CDR3 is CSASRLLGADNSPLHF. Partial CDR3 DNA: TGCAGTGCTAGCCGTTTGTTGGGGGCTGACAATTCACCC. This chain links TRBV20-1 with TRBJ1-6; perhaps TRBD1 as D (6 bases). The DNA ends 3 residues before the CDR3 does, and the rest of the CDR3 is filled in from the germline J gene. This CDR3 comprises 16 residues. Germline V gene sequence: CDR1 DFQATT, CDR2 SNEGSKA (reference sequence). V gave up 3 bases and J gave up 7 bases, with 19 bases separating them.

Concerning this clone: Read coverage stops 3 residues before the CDR3 terminus; the germline J gene supplies the remainder. This chain uses TRBV7-6 with TRBJ2-3, with 11 bases aligning to TRBD2. The CDR3 is 17 amino acids. Trimming at V came to 0 bases and at J to 4 bases, leaving 6 bases not matched to a gene. Germline CDR1 is SGHVS and CDR2 is FNYEAQ. The CDR3 bases that were read are TGTGCCAGCAGCTTAGCGTTTGGTAGCGGGAGGGCAGATACG. This codes for CASSLAFGSGRADT. The whole CDR3 sequence reads CASSLAFGSGRADTQYF.

In terms of frequency, this clone is medium-sized (0.01 to 0.1%). The CDR3 goes on 3 residues after the read ends, and that part is filled in from the germline J gene. The chain joins TRBV29-1 to TRBJ2-7; 9 bases align to TRBD2. Trimming at V came to 0 bases and at J to 6 bases, leaving 6 bases not matched to a gene. CDR3 length equals 14 residues. The germline V gene encodes CDR1 SQVTM and CDR2 ANQGSEA. The sequenced part of the CDR3 DNA is TGCAGCGTTGAAGATCCCCTAGCGGGGATCGAG. This translates into CSVEDPLAGIE. In full, the CDR3 reads CSVEDPLAGIEQYF.

As concerns this clone: The CDR3 goes on 3 residues after the read ends, and that part is filled in from the germline J gene. The V and J genes are TRBV7-3 and TRBJ2-1; D is perhaps TRBD1 (6 bases). V was clipped by 5 bases and J by 5 bases, with 13 bases between them. CDR1 and CDR2 (germline): SGHTA, FQGTGA. The CDR3 has 14 residues. The CDR3 loop is CASSPRQGNNEQFF. The part of the CDR3 DNA that was read is TGTGCCAGCAGCCCCCGGCAGGGGAACAATGAG.

For this clone: Sequencing ends 3 residues short of the CDR3 end; the germline J gene provides the rest. The rearrangement uses TRBV4-1 and TRBJ2-7; TRBD2 matches at 9 bases. Germline lookup yields CDR1 MGHRA and CDR2 YSYEKL. CDR3 length: 15 amino acids. V shed 1 base, J shed 4 bases, and the junction held 5 bases outside the gene matches. The part of the CDR3 DNA that was read is TGCGCCAGCAGCCAAGTTTTTAGCGGGAGTTACGAG. It is translated as CASSQVFSGSYE. The CDR3, in full, reads CASSQVFSGSYEQYF.

As to this clone: The CDR3 goes on 3 residues after the read ends, and that part is filled in from the germline J gene. This sequence joins TRBV10-1 and TRBJ2-7, with 10 nucleotides matching TRBD1. V gave up 8 bases and J gave up 4 bases; unmatched junction bases: 5. The CDR3 is 13 amino acids. Germline CDR1 reads WNHNN; CDR2 reads SYGVQD (reference sequence). CDR3: CASPTGGAYEQYF. Partial CDR3 DNA: TGCGCCAGCCCGACAGGGGGCGCGTACGAG.

CDR3 sequence: CARHGGLAGELSYNEQFF. CDR3 DNA, as far as it was read: TGTGCCAGACATGGCGGACTAGCGGGAGAGCTCTCCTACAATGAG. The rearrangement joins TRBV7-3 to TRBJ2-1; 13 bases line up with TRBD2. The read falls 3 residues short of the CDR3 end, and the missing part is taken from the germline J gene. The CDR3 sequence is 18 residues long. The germline CDR1 and CDR2 sequences are SGHTA and FQGTGA. V trimming: 9 bases; J trimming: 0 bases; junction bases outside the gene matches: 11.

Notes on this clone: Read sequence stops 3 residues before the CDR3 end, and the germline J gene provides the missing end. The chain uses TRBV20-1 and TRBJ1-1, with D hard to call. The V end lost 1 base, the J end lost 0 bases, and 15 bases lay between the germline ends. Germline CDR1 is DFQATT and CDR2 is SNEGSKA (reference sequence). The CDR3 is 16 residues long. The CDR3: CSARGRRMGMNTEAFF. The sequenced CDR3 bases are TGCAGTGCTAGAGGTAGGCGGATGGGTATGAACACTGAA.

A note on this clone: The sequenced fragment ends 3 residues before the CDR3 boundary, so the rest is inferred from the germline J gene. This sequence joins TRBV5-1 and TRBJ2-7, with 7 bases aligning to TRBD1. This CDR3 contains 15 residues. V trimming: 4 bases; J trimming: 2 bases; junction bases outside the gene matches: 9. Germline loops: CDR1 SGHRS, CDR2 YFSETQ. CDR3 residues: CASSPGTAATYEQYF. The DNA read from the CDR3 is TGCGCCAGCAGCCCCGGGACAGCAGCTACCTACGAG.

For this clone: The sequenced fragment ends 3 residues before the CDR3 boundary, so the rest is inferred from the germline J gene. V gene TRBV19 combines with J gene TRBJ2-3; TRBD1 matches at 8 bases. The CDR3 length is 15 residues. V lost 10 bases to trimming and J lost 5 bases; unmatched junction nucleotides: 14. Looked up from germline, CDR1 is LNHDA and CDR2 is SQIVND (reference sequence). The CDR3 reads CATTPRTGSIDTQYF. The CDR3 DNA, read in part, is TGTGCCACCACGCCCCGGACAGGGTCGATAGATACG.

A remark on this clone: The CDR3 end lies 3 residues beyond the end of the read and is filled in from the germline J gene. The chain employs TRBV14 and TRBJ1-1; no definite D call. Trimming removed 0 bases from V and 5 bases from J, with 13 bases in between. Germline-derived CDR1 and CDR2 are SGHDN and FVKESK. This CDR3 has 15 residues. Partial CDR3 DNA: TGTGCCAGCAGCCAAGAGTATGGCGGGGTAACTGAA. It specifies CASSQEYGGVTE. The whole CDR3 sequence reads CASSQEYGGVTEAFF.

To note about this clone: The read terminates 3 residues ahead of where the CDR3 ends, so the germline J gene completes it. The chain carries TRBV7-9 and TRBJ2-1; the match to TRBD1 covers 7 bases. Germline V gene data show CDR1 as SEHNR and CDR2 as FQNEAQ (reference sequence). CDR3 length: 15 residues. Germline trimming cut 5 bases from V and 8 bases from J; bases unmatched to any gene: 12. CDR3 sequence: CASSPTGNQVDEQFF. The part of the CDR3 DNA that was read is TGTGCCAGCAGCCCGACAGGGAATCAGGTCGATGAG.

Comment on this clone: With the read ending 3 residues before the CDR3 end, the germline J gene is used to fill in that end. This sequence joins TRBV5-1 and TRBJ1-1; 10 nucleotides line up with TRBD1. V trimming: 3 bases; J trimming: 3 bases; junction bases outside the gene matches: 5. Germline CDR1 reads SGHRS; CDR2 reads YFSETQ. The CDR3 runs to 15 residues. CDR3 sequence: CASSWAGQGYTEAFF. Partial CDR3 DNA: TGCGCCAGCAGCTGGGCGGGACAGGGGTACACTGAA.

Of note for this clone: The CDR3 end is not reached by the read, which stops 3 residues before it; the germline J gene fills it in. J is TRBJ2-2 and V is TRBV7-9; the D is unclear. The CDR3 is 13 amino acids. Trimming pared 2 bases from V and 5 bases from J, leaving 6 bases between. CDR1 and CDR2 from the germline V gene are SEHNR and FQNEAQ (reference sequence). Partial CDR3 DNA: TGTGCCAGCAGCTTACGGCGGACCGGGGAG. Its protein is CASSLRRTGE. Given in full, the CDR3 is CASSLRRTGELFF. The whole variable domain, filled in from reference TRBV7-9 and TRBJ2-2, reads DTGVSQNPRHKITKRGQNVTFRCDPISEHNRLYWYRQTLGQGPEFLTYFQNEAQLEKSRLLSDRFSAERPKGSFSTLEIQRTEQGDSAMYLCASSLRRTGELFFGEGSRLTVL.

A remark on this clone: The sequenced fragment ends 3 residues before the CDR3 boundary, so the rest is inferred from the germline J gene. The V and J genes are TRBV7-3 and TRBJ2-3; 7 bases map to TRBD1. CDR3 length: 17 residues. Trimming at V came to 2 bases and at J to 3 bases, leaving 11 bases not matched to a gene. The germline gives CDR1 SGHTA, CDR2 FQGTGA. The CDR3 region is CASSLGYRGGGTDTQYF. The DNA read from the CDR3 is TGTGCCAGCAGCTTAGGATACAGGGGCGGCGGGACAGATACG. The full variable domain, its missing parts supplied by reference TRBV7-3 and TRBJ2-3, is GAGVSQTPSNKVTEKGKYVELRCDPISGHTALYWYRQSLGQGPEFLIYFQGTGAADDSGLPNDRFFAVRPEGSVSTLKIQRTERGDSAVYLCASSLGYRGGGTDTQYFGPGTRLTVL.

This CDR3 reads CASNGQSVGTGELFF. The DNA read from the CDR3 is TGTGCCAGCAATGGACAGTCGGTAGGCACCGGGGAG. The chain combines TRBV2 with TRBJ2-2; tentatively, D is TRBD1 (6 bases). The read ends 3 residues shy of where the CDR3 ends; the end is completed using the germline J gene. Germline V CDR1 and CDR2: SNHLY, FYNNEI. Trimming left V 7 bases short and J 4 bases short, with 16 bases between. The CDR3 is 15 residues long.